This is a list of T cell receptor beta chains from one sample in a study of T cells in Graves' hyperthyroidism and ophthalmopathy. Via MiXCR, TCRdb re-called the multiplex PCR reads, giving one row per CDR3 protein. Of around 210,000 distinct CDR3 sequences in the sample, about 17% are singletons; the top ten hold about 50%. The material sequenced was blood. These receptors were collected from a woman aged 45-59 years with Graves' hyperthyroidism. Each CDR3 is given with its conserved first and last residue. The D gene is left open where the match is weak. Expanded clones are given a class, and other clones once, few, many or no size at all.

v_gene,d_gene,abundance,j_gene,CDR3aa,CDR3nt
TRBV7-3,TRBD1,.,TRBJ1-2,CASSLIGTGDYGYTF,TGTGCCAGCAGCTTAATAGGGACAGGGGACTATGGCTACACCTTC
TRBV19,.,few,TRBJ1-1,CASSSRDLQNTEAFF,TGTGCCAGTAGTTCCCGGGACCTTCAGAACACTGAAGCTTTCTTT
TRBV2,TRBD1,many,TRBJ1-2,CASSETGTGKGYTF,TGTGCCAGCAGTGAAACCGGGACAGGGAAGGGCTACACCTTC
TRBV27,.,many,TRBJ2-3,CASSWARTDTQYF,TGTGCCAGCAGTTGGGCTAGAACAGATACGCAGTATTTT
TRBV4-1,TRBD2,many,TRBJ2-1,CASSHLQGGSWNEQFF,TGCGCCAGCAGCCATCTACAAGGCGGGAGTTGGAATGAGCAGTTCTTC
TRBV11-2,TRBD2,.,TRBJ2-1,CASRRLAKNEQFF,TGTGCCAGCAGGAGACTAGCGAAGAATGAGCAGTTCTTC
TRBV10-1,.,.,TRBJ2-2,CANYSFSGELFF,TGCGCCAACTATTCGTTTTCCGGGGAGCTGTTTTTT
TRBV6-1,.,many,TRBJ2-3,CASSFRTSTDTQYF,TGTGCCAGCAGTTTTAGGACTAGCACAGATACGCAGTATTTT
TRBV20-1,.,few,TRBJ1-6,CSAIRDGNSPLHF,TGCAGTGCGATCCGGGACGGTAATTCACCCCTCCACTTT
TRBV7-6,.,few,TRBJ1-2,CASSLEASANYGYTF,TGTGCCAGCAGCTTAGAGGCCAGCGCTAACTATGGCTACACCTTC
TRBV11-2,.,.,TRBJ2-5,CASSLNSQETQYF,TGTGCCAGCAGCTTAAACAGCCAAGAGACCCAGTACTTC
TRBV7-2,.,many,TRBJ2-7,CASSARTSRYEQYF,TGTGCCAGCAGCGCCCGGACAAGCCGGTACGAGCAGTACTTC
TRBV29-1,.,.,TRBJ2-5,CSVREDWRGETQYF,TGCAGCGTTAGAGAAGATTGGAGGGGAGAGACCCAGTACTTC
TRBV20-1,.,many,TRBJ2-7,CSAVRDASYEQYF,TGCAGTGCCGTAAGGGACGCCTCCTACGAGCAGTACTTC
TRBV19,.,.,TRBJ2-1,CASSKGREPYNEQFF,TGTGCCAGTAGCAAAGGGCGGGAACCCTACAATGAGCAGTTCTTC
TRBV12-3/TRBV12-4,TRBD2,many,TRBJ2-6,CASSIAGGPLGANVLTF,TGTGCCAGCAGTATAGCGGGAGGTCCCCTGGGGGCCAACGTCCTGACTTTC
TRBV27,.,.,TRBJ2-7,CASSLYYRGGNEQYF,TGTGCCAGCAGTTTATATTACAGGGGGGGTAACGAGCAGTACTTC
TRBV30,.,few,TRBJ2-2,CAWSVRRTGELFF,TGTGCCTGGAGTGTACGCAGAACCGGGGAGCTGTTTTTT
TRBV12-3/TRBV12-4,.,many,TRBJ2-5,CASSLQKETQYF,TGTGCCAGCAGCCTACAGAAAGAGACCCAGTACTTC
TRBV12-3/TRBV12-4,TRBD2,.,TRBJ2-2,CASSLVGGGPGELFF,TGTGCCAGCAGTTTAGTGGGCGGGGGGCCTGGGGAGCTGTTTTTT
TRBV12-3/TRBV12-4,.,many,TRBJ1-1,CASSRTSMNTEAFF,TGTGCCAGCTCCAGGACCTCAATGAACACTGAAGCTTTCTTT
TRBV29-1,.,few,TRBJ2-4,CSVEEDEDFSKNIQYF,TGCAGCGTTGAAGAAGATGAGGATTTTTCCAAAAACATTCAGTACTTC
TRBV28,TRBD2,.,TRBJ2-7,CASTPSRLAGGNEQYF,TGTGCCAGCACTCCCTCCCGACTAGCGGGAGGCAACGAGCAGTACTTC
TRBV11-2,.,.,TRBJ1-5,CASSLVGGEQPQHF,TGTGCCAGCAGCTTAGTTGGGGGTGAGCAGCCCCAGCATTTT
TRBV15,.,many,TRBJ1-1,CATSTLFTEAFF,TGTGCCACCAGCACCCTGTTCACTGAAGCTTTCTTT
TRBV12-3/TRBV12-4,.,many,TRBJ2-1,CASSLVGVSYNEQFF,TGTGCCAGCAGTTTAGTGGGAGTTAGCTACAATGAGCAGTTCTTC
TRBV7-2,TRBD2,many,TRBJ2-7,CASSPRLAFYEQYF,TGTGCCAGCAGTCCTCGACTAGCTTTCTACGAGCAGTACTTC
TRBV2,.,many,TRBJ2-1,CASSERAGLRGNEQFF,TGTGCCAGCAGTGAAAGGGCAGGGTTGAGGGGGAATGAGCAGTTCTTC
TRBV28,TRBD1,.,TRBJ2-7,CASSSPGQVSYEQYF,TGTGCCAGCAGTTCCCCGGGACAGGTCTCCTACGAGCAGTACTTC
TRBV14,.,.,TRBJ2-5,CASSLRDWYQETQYF,TGTGCCAGCAGCCTCCGGGACTGGTACCAAGAGACCCAGTACTTC
TRBV19,.,few,TRBJ2-7,CASSIWQGNRYEQYF,TGTGCCAGTAGTATATGGCAGGGAAATCGGTACGAGCAGTACTTC
TRBV13,TRBD1,few,TRBJ2-1,CASRTGRNEQFF,TGTGCCAGCAGGACAGGGCGCAATGAGCAGTTCTTC
TRBV28,.,.,TRBJ1-3,CASSLSQSVSGNTIYF,TGTGCCAGCAGTTTGAGCCAGTCCGTCTCTGGAAACACCATATATTTT
TRBV7-9,TRBD2,many,TRBJ2-1,CASRASGRPNEQFF,TGTGCCAGCAGGGCTAGCGGGAGGCCCAATGAGCAGTTCTTC
TRBV18,.,few,TRBJ2-6,CASSRDNSGANVLTF,TGTGCCAGCTCACGTGACAACTCTGGGGCCAACGTCCTGACTTTC
TRBV6-1,.,few,TRBJ1-5,CASSDRVQPQHF,TGTGCCAGCAGTGATAGGGTTCAGCCCCAGCATTTT
TRBV6-5,.,few,TRBJ2-2,CASSYFGGQTPGELFF,TGTGCCAGCAGTTACTTTGGCGGGCAGACCCCCGGGGAGCTGTTTTTT
TRBV5-1,.,many,TRBJ1-1,CASSKLQGNTEAFF,TGCGCCAGCAGCAAGCTTCAGGGTAACACTGAAGCTTTCTTT
TRBV5-1,.,.,TRBJ1-1,CASSLAPQGAAMNTEAFF,TGCGCCAGCAGCTTGGCCCCACAGGGCGCGGCCATGAACACTGAAGCTTTCTTT
TRBV27,.,.,TRBJ2-5,CASSPGGGIGKETQYF,TGTGCCAGCAGCCCGGGTGGGGGGATTGGGAAAGAGACCCAGTACTTC
TRBV6-5,TRBD2,.,TRBJ2-3,CASSYSGTSGSTQYF,TGTGCCAGCAGTTACTCCGGGACTAGCGGGAGCACGCAGTATTTT
TRBV9,TRBD1,.,TRBJ1-2,CASRPRDSANYGYTF,TGTGCCAGCAGACCTCGGGACAGTGCTAACTATGGCTACACCTTC
TRBV11-1,TRBD1,many,TRBJ2-1,CASSLKENRGNEQFF,TGTGCCAGCAGCTTAAAGGAAAACAGGGGGAATGAGCAGTTCTTC
TRBV20-1,.,few,TRBJ2-2,CSARGTGTGELFF,TGCAGTGCTAGAGGGACGGGTACCGGGGAGCTGTTTTTT